The clone carrying this T cell receptor (beta chain) was seen only a few times. Its antigen is as yet unknown. This sample stems from a study of CD8 T cells in ankylosing spondylitis. Findings and caveats of the study: Apparently characteristic of ankylosing spondylitis blood was a TCR beta motif (roughly eight highly homologous variants).

In TCRdb, the 5' RACE reads were re-called with MiXCR into one record per CDR3 protein. The sample contains about 450,000 distinct CDR3 sequences, around 26% of which appear only once. The J segment lost 9 bases and the V segment lost 6 bases, leaving 11 bases of the junction unmatched. This CDR3 is built from 16 residues. The rearrangement uses TRBV12-3 or TRBV12-4 and TRBJ2-1, with TRBD2 matching over 13 bases. Material: blood, either unsorted or a sorted T cell fraction (not recorded which). This clonotype originated in a male donor with ankylosing spondylitis. CDR3 residues: CASSMRTSGSVSEQFF. Written as DNA, the CDR3 is TGTGCCAGCAGCATGAGGACTAGCGGGAGTGTTAGTGAGCAGTTCTTC.